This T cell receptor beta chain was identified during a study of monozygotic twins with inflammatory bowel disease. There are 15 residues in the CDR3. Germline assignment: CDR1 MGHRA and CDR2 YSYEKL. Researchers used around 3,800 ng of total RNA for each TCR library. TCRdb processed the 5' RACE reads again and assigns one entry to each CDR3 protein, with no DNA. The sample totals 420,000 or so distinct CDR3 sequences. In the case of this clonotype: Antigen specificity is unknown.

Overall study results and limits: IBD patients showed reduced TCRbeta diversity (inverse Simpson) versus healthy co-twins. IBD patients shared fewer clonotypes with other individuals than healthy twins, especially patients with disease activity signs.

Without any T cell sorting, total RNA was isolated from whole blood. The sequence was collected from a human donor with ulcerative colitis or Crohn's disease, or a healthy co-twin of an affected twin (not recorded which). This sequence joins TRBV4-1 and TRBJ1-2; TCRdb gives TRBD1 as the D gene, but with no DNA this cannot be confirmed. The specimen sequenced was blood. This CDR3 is CASSRSLQGNYGYTF.